These T cell receptor beta chains were read from a single sample in a study of OX40 agonist ivuxolimab in advanced cancers. Repertoires were generated with immunoSEQ multiplex PCR, while TCRdb's copy carries only in-frame clones and drops some. The repertoire has roughly 60,000 clones, about 88% of them found once; the top ten carry 3.5% to 5%. The sample in question was CD4+ or CD8+ T cells sorted from blood, obtained in a trial of the OX40 agonist ivuxolimab. The source is an adult with an advanced solid tumor such as melanoma, head and neck, liver or kidney cancer. Both conserved end residues are part of each CDR3.

j_gene: TRBJ1-2
v_gene: TRBV4-2
CDR3aa: CASSQDFATIYGYTF

j_gene: TRBJ1-5
v_gene: TRBV6-5
CDR3aa: CASRQGGGSNQPQHF

j_gene: TRBJ1-2
v_gene: TRBV27
CDR3aa: CASGKRQGFVGGYTF

j_gene: TRBJ2-3
v_gene: TRBV19
CDR3aa: CASTKTSQKTDTQYF

j_gene: TRBJ2-3
v_gene: TRBV7-2
CDR3aa: CASSRRSVRSDTQYF

j_gene: TRBJ1-1
v_gene: TRBV5-1
CDR3aa: CASSLRTGGAGSEAFF

j_gene: TRBJ1-5
v_gene: TRBV12-5
CDR3aa: CASGLSPDRYANQPQHF

j_gene: TRBJ1-2
v_gene: TRBV25-1
CDR3aa: CASSEYSGPSGEGYTF

j_gene: TRBJ1-1
v_gene: TRBV2
CDR3aa: CASSEGQGYTEAFF

j_gene: TRBJ1-1
v_gene: TRBV9
CDR3aa: CASSGTGVTEAFF

j_gene: TRBJ2-1
v_gene: TRBV29-1
CDR3aa: CSAGQAVTGEQFF

j_gene: TRBJ1-1
v_gene: TRBV5-4
CDR3aa: CASSHTGIAGYTEAFF

j_gene: TRBJ1-1
v_gene: TRBV28
CDR3aa: CASKGSDSDTEAFF

j_gene: TRBJ1-3
v_gene: TRBV4-1
CDR3aa: CASSQETGGRTGNTIYF

j_gene: TRBJ1-1
v_gene: TRBV5-1
CDR3aa: CASSPLGGNTEAFF

j_gene: TRBJ2-3
v_gene: TRBV9
CDR3aa: CASSISTDTQYF

j_gene: TRBJ2-5
v_gene: TRBV6-1
CDR3aa: CASSHTLLQETQYF

j_gene: TRBJ1-3
v_gene: TRBV9
CDR3aa: CASSAPPAVTIYF

j_gene: TRBJ2-5
v_gene: TRBV5-1
CDR3aa: CASSSERGLPHETQYF

j_gene: TRBJ2-5
v_gene: TRBV11-2
CDR3aa: CASSSDREETQYF

j_gene: TRBJ2-6
v_gene: TRBV18
CDR3aa: CASSQTSGFISGANVLTF

j_gene: TRBJ2-6
v_gene: TRBV11-2
CDR3aa: CASSSRLSGANVLTF

j_gene: TRBJ1-2
v_gene: TRBV5-8
CDR3aa: CASSLGQRYGYTF

j_gene: TRBJ1-5
v_gene: TRBV28
CDR3aa: CASRGAGVNQPQHF

j_gene: TRBJ2-2
v_gene: TRBV5-1
CDR3aa: CASSAEPGFVLGELFF

j_gene: TRBJ2-7
v_gene: TRBV5-6
CDR3aa: CASSPGTGRPGEQYF

j_gene: TRBJ1-4
v_gene: TRBV10-3
CDR3aa: CAISESGRSQATNEKLFF

j_gene: TRBJ1-5
v_gene: TRBV6-5
CDR3aa: CASSYSKQRNQPQHF

j_gene: TRBJ1-4
v_gene: TRBV9
CDR3aa: CASSVGGGPNEKLFF

j_gene: TRBJ1-1
v_gene: TRBV14
CDR3aa: CASSEQGLNTEAFF

j_gene: TRBJ2-4
v_gene: TRBV7-9
CDR3aa: CASSLGDKNIQYF

j_gene: TRBJ1-3
v_gene: TRBV27
CDR3aa: CASSSTGSSGNTIYF

j_gene: TRBJ2-5
v_gene: TRBV7-2
CDR3aa: CASSFGGGGETQYF

j_gene: TRBJ2-2
v_gene: TRBV10-3
CDR3aa: CAISEDRGNTGELFF

j_gene: TRBJ2-3
v_gene: TRBV4-3
CDR3aa: CASSQQPGQGASDTQYF

j_gene: TRBJ1-4
v_gene: TRBV28
CDR3aa: CASSISGSSNEKLFF

j_gene: TRBJ2-5
v_gene: TRBV5-1
CDR3aa: CASSLGGRYQETQYF

j_gene: TRBJ1-6
v_gene: TRBV4-3
CDR3aa: CASSQGRQASPLHF

j_gene: TRBJ1-6
v_gene: TRBV2
CDR3aa: CASSEGQARNSPLHF

j_gene: TRBJ2-1
v_gene: TRBV5-1
CDR3aa: CASSPGVLADSYNEQFF

j_gene: TRBJ1-2
v_gene: TRBV6-5
CDR3aa: CASSITGGRDYGYTF

j_gene: TRBJ1-1
v_gene: TRBV29-1
CDR3aa: CSVELRTGNTEAFF

j_gene: TRBJ1-5
v_gene: TRBV10-3
CDR3aa: CAISTDSNQPQHF

j_gene: TRBJ2-5
v_gene: TRBV12-5
CDR3aa: CASGLVASGGRYF

j_gene: TRBJ2-7
v_gene: TRBV6-1
CDR3aa: CASSDPWGLAYEQYF

j_gene: TRBJ2-7
v_gene: TRBV6-5
CDR3aa: CASSYSGGQGLYEQYF

j_gene: TRBJ2-7
v_gene: TRBV14
CDR3aa: CASSFGTGSYEQYF

j_gene: TRBJ1-2
v_gene: TRBV7-8
CDR3aa: CASSLVVDTEDYGYTF

j_gene: TRBJ1-2
v_gene: TRBV6-5
CDR3aa: CASSGRDRLGYGYTF

j_gene: TRBJ1-4
v_gene: TRBV5-1
CDR3aa: CASSLEGTRTEKLFF

j_gene: TRBJ1-6
v_gene: TRBV14
CDR3aa: CASSQGYLVSLHF

j_gene: TRBJ2-2
v_gene: TRBV19
CDR3aa: CASGNNRQAPDTGELFF

j_gene: TRBJ1-1
v_gene: TRBV2
CDR3aa: CASSWGLPNTEAFF

j_gene: TRBJ2-5
v_gene: TRBV5-1
CDR3aa: CASSTERGGETQYF

j_gene: TRBJ1-5
v_gene: TRBV9
CDR3aa: CASSEGTVKQPQHF

j_gene: TRBJ1-5
v_gene: TRBV2
CDR3aa: CASSPSGQINQPQHF

j_gene: TRBJ1-2
v_gene: TRBV7-3
CDR3aa: CASSPQTGGGYTF

j_gene: TRBJ2-7
v_gene: TRBV6-6
CDR3aa: CASRRDSTSYEQYF

j_gene: TRBJ1-4
v_gene: TRBV5-1
CDR3aa: CASSPNPGSTNEKLFF

j_gene: TRBJ1-6
v_gene: TRBV9
CDR3aa: CASSPDSYNSPLHF